The rows below give T cell receptor beta chains drawn from one sample of a study of T-cell memory formation after mild COVID-19. TCRdb passed the 5' RACE reads through MiXCR, listing each CDR3 protein once. The sample lists hundreds of thousands of distinct CDR3 sequences; about 20% were seen once. Sequencing was performed on PBMCs or a T cell subset sorted from them (not recorded which). Source of these receptors: an adult woman who had mild COVID-19 (a few samples of this study predate the infection). Cell type and time point are not known. Both conserved end residues are part of each CDR3. D genes are given only for firm matches. Where a row states a size, it is once, few, many or the class of an expanded clone; other rows omit it.

j_gene | v_gene | abundance | d_gene | CDR3nt | CDR3aa
TRBJ2-3 | TRBV27 | NA | NA | TGTGCCAGCAGTTCGGGCTTCCCACACCCCACAGATACGCAGTATTTT | CASSSGFPHPTDTQYF
TRBJ1-2 | TRBV5-1 | few | TRBD1 | TGCGCCAGCAGCTTAACAGGGGGAGTCTATGGCTACACCTTC | CASSLTGGVYGYTF
TRBJ2-1 | TRBV7-8 | many | TRBD2 | TGTGCCAGCAGCCCACAGCGGGGCTCCTACAATGAGCAGTTCTTC | CASSPQRGSYNEQFF
TRBJ2-7 | TRBV6-5 | few | TRBD1 | TGTGCCAGCAAACCCGCGGACAGGCCCTACGAGCAGTACTTC | CASKPADRPYEQYF
TRBJ1-1 | TRBV29-1 | NA | NA | TGCAGCGGCGGCCGACAGATGAACACTGAAGCTTTCTTT | CSGGRQMNTEAFF
TRBJ1-1 | TRBV5-1 | few | NA | TGCGCCAGCAGCTTGGACAGGGCGAGAGGCACTGAAGCTTTCTTT | CASSLDRARGTEAFF
TRBJ2-5 | TRBV2 | few | NA | TGTGCCAGAAGAGACCCCCGAGGGCAAGAGACCCAGTACTTC | CARRDPRGQETQYF
TRBJ1-1 | TRBV9 | NA | TRBD1 | TGTGCCAGCAGCGTGACAGGGGGCACGGGGACTGAAGCTTTCTTT | CASSVTGGTGTEAFF
TRBJ2-1 | TRBV6-5 | few | NA | TGTGCCAGCAGTAAATTCAATGAGCAGTTCTTC | CASSKFNEQFF
TRBJ2-5 | TRBV12-3/TRBV12-4 | few | TRBD2 | TGTGCCAGCAGTTTGAAGAGCGGGGGGGCGGAAGAGACCCAGTACTTC | CASSLKSGGAEETQYF
TRBJ2-3 | TRBV24-1 | NA | NA | TGTGCCACCAGTGAGGGGGTGTACACAGATACGCAGTATTTT | CATSEGVYTDTQYF
TRBJ2-1 | TRBV4-2 | NA | NA | TGTGCCAGCAGCCCAAGGCTAGCCCTAGGGCCATACAATGAGCAGTTCTTC | CASSPRLALGPYNEQFF
TRBJ2-7 | TRBV20-1 | NA | TRBD2 | TGCAGTGCTAGAGATGAGGGACTAGCGGTAGCCTACGAGCAGTACTTC | CSARDEGLAVAYEQYF